This T cell receptor (beta chain) was found in a study of blood T cell repertoires in COVID-19. TCRdb's copy holds only in-frame clones and misses some; the assay was immunoSEQ multiplex PCR. The sample lists under 450,000 clones; over 75% were seen once. This CDR3 has 15 amino acids. Trimming took off 2 bases at V and 7 bases at J, with 12 bases between the two ends. Germline values: CDR1 KGHSH, CDR2 LQKENI. The chain carries TRBV18 and TRBJ1-6; D unclear. The sequencing input was PBMCs or T cells enriched from blood (not recorded which). The receptor was derived from a man aged 25-45 years who had recovered from COVID-19. The CDR3 sequence is CASSPEQVQNSPLHF. The DNA of the CDR3 is TGTGCCAGCTCACCAGAACAAGTTCAAAATTCACCCCTCCACTTT. The variable domain in full, completed from reference TRBV18 and TRBJ1-6, reads NAGVMQNPRHLVRRRGQEARLRCSPMKGHSHVYWYRQLPEEGLKFMVYLQKENIIDESGMPKERFSAEFPKEGPSILRIQQVVRGDSAAYFCASSPEQVQNSPLHFGNGTRLTVT.